This TCR beta chain was profiled in a study of naive and memory T cell subsets. Study-wide points: Findings for naive and memory subsets could not be checked against ground truth.

An equimolar mix of two oligonucleotides served as the beta constant-region primer for TRBC1 and TRBC2. TCRdb fed the UMI-ligation and nested PCR reads into MiXCR, producing one record per CDR3 protein. Among some 87,000 distinct CDR3 sequences listed, about 7% were seen once. Trimming took off 0 bases at V and 8 bases at J, with 16 bases between the two ends. There are 15 residues in the CDR3. Germline lookup yields CDR1 LGHNA and CDR2 YNFKEQ. This clonotype was seen at least ten times. Its specificity is unknown. The source material was central memory CD4+ T cells from blood. V usage is TRBV4-2 and J usage is TRBJ1-2, with D tentatively TRBD1 (6 bases). This receptor was obtained from a human donor in good health. CDR3 in DNA: TGTGCCAGCAGCCAAGATCTGGGGGCCTCGACGGGCTACACCTTC. Protein: CASSQDLGASTGYTF.